The present T cell receptor (beta chain) was sequenced within a study of sequential checkpoint blockade in melanoma. Data came from immunoSEQ multiplex PCR; TCRdb stores just in-frame clones and leaves some out. The sample consists of about 9,900 clones, 59% of them appearing once. Sample treatment: randomized to nivolumab then ipilimumab (arm A) or the reverse (arm B). None of the patients previously received DNA-damaging chemotherapy. CDR1 and CDR2 from the germline V gene are MNHEY and SMNVEV (reference sequence). This CDR3 is 14 amino acids long. Between the trimmed V and J ends, which lost 3 bases and 9 bases, there was a span of 12 bases. This clone was observed a few times.

Source: CD8+ T cells sorted from blood (inferred from file names), taken from a patient given nivolumab and ipilimumab in sequence. The genes are TRBV27 and TRBJ1-6; D is ambiguous. This clonotype was sampled from a human donor with melanoma. Here the CDR3 reads CASSLRLSFSPLHF. CDR3 nucleotide sequence: TGTGCCAGCAGTTTGAGGTTATCCTTTTCACCCCTCCACTTT.